The source of this T cell receptor beta chain is a study of CXCR3-negative and CXCR3-positive naive CD8 T cells. The authors prepared UMI-labeled TRB cDNA libraries by 5' RACE. TCRdb reanalyzed the 5' RACE reads and collapses them to one entry per CDR3 protein, without DNA. In total, the table holds some 41,000 distinct CDR3 sequences. The CDR3 is 17 amino acids. From germline, CDR1 is DFQATT and CDR2 SNEGSKA (reference sequence). By frequency, this clonotype registers medium-sized. This receptor was taken from a human donor in good health. Some clones in this sample may be carry-over from other donors' samples. Input material: memory CD8+ T cells from blood. The chain employs TRBV20-1 and TRBJ1-3. The CDR3 loop reads CSAREIVDPALGNTIYF.